The 19 T cell receptor beta chains below were found in one sample sequenced in a study of identical twins. A single record per CDR3 protein comes from TCRdb applying MiXCR to the 5' RACE reads. The sample consists of 200,000 to 250,000 distinct CDR3 sequences, roughly 7.5% of them appearing once. These same data were also listed under a study on yellow fever vaccine responses in identical twins.

Sequenced sample: CD8+ T cells sorted from blood. These receptors all stem from a young woman in good health.

This clonotype was seen more than once but under ten times. The chain carries TRBV27 and TRBJ1-4; possible D gene TRBD1, 6 bases. The CDR3 loop spans 13 amino acids. CDR1 is MNHEY, CDR2 SMNVEV, per germline (reference sequence). The V end lost 2 bases, the J end lost 7 bases, and 8 bases lay between the germline ends. The CDR3 sequence is CASSLGGGEKLFF. CDR3 DNA sequence: TGTGCCAGCAGTTTAGGGGGCGGTGAAAAACTGTTTTTT.

Many counts were recorded for this clonotype. The rearrangement uses TRBV12-3 or TRBV12-4 and TRBJ1-5; weak D call: TRBD1 (5 bases). Between the trimmed V and J ends, which lost 3 bases and 3 bases, there was a span of 12 bases. This CDR3 region has 15 residues. CDR3 coding DNA: TGTGCCAGCAGTTTCGTAGGGGTTGCCAATCAGCCCCAGCATTTT. Its translation: CASSFVGVANQPQHF.

The chain employs TRBV6-1 and TRBJ2-5, with a weak D call TRBD2 (5 bases). The germline gives CDR1 MNHNS, CDR2 SASEGT. V gave up 6 bases and J gave up 2 bases, with 13 bases separating them. The CDR3 length is 14 residues. DNA for the CDR3: TGTGCCAGCAGCTTTTCCGGGAATCAAGAGACCCAGTACTTC. It is translated as CASSFSGNQETQYF.

This clonotype was found many times. V usage is TRBV12-3 or TRBV12-4 and J usage is TRBJ2-3; TRBD2 matches 7 bases. Trimming took 7 bases from V and 0 from J; bases not matched to a gene: 10. The CDR3 is 16 amino acids. CDR3 region: CASTDLLAESTDTQYF. The CDR3 coding sequence is TGTGCCAGCACCGATCTGCTAGCGGAGAGCACAGATACGCAGTATTTT.

The V gene is TRBV20-1, the J gene TRBJ2-5, with a possible D match to TRBD2 (5 bases). The CDR3 loop spans 19 amino acids. Trimming left V 3 bases short and J 1 base short, with 27 bases between. CDR1 is DFQATT, CDR2 SNEGSKA, per germline (reference sequence). The CDR3 nucleotides read TGCAGTGCTAGGGACGACCCCGCGGCCTGGTTGGAGGCCCAAGAGACCCAGTACTTC. This gives the protein CSARDDPAAWLEAQETQYF.

This clonotype showed up many times. The chain carries TRBV28 and TRBJ2-5; D is unresolved. V lost 7 bases, J lost 4 bases, and 16 bases lay in between. The CDR3 contains 14 residues. Germline CDR1 MDHEN, CDR2 SYDVKM. The CDR3 nucleotides are TGTGCCAGCAAACACCGGTATAGACCAGAGACCCAGTACTTC. Residues: CASKHRYRPETQYF.

The rearrangement joins TRBV6-1 to TRBJ2-5, with D possibly being TRBD1 (6 bases). This CDR3 spans 13 amino acids. In germline, CDR1 is MNHNS, CDR2 SASEGT. Trimming shortened V by 4 bases and J by 5 bases, and 11 bases separated the two germline ends. Here the CDR3 reads CASSAGTRETQYF. The CDR3, as DNA: TGTGCCAGCAGTGCCGGGACAAGGGAGACCCAGTACTTC.

At least ten counts were recorded for this clonotype. The J gene is TRBJ1-3, the V gene TRBV5-1; D is unresolved. In germline, CDR1 is SGHRS, CDR2 YFSETQ. The CDR3 is 15 residues long. The V and J ends lost 4 bases and 0 bases respectively, with 11 bases between them. This CDR3 is CASSPDGASGNTIYF. The CDR3 DNA is TGCGCCAGCAGCCCAGACGGTGCCTCTGGAAACACCATATATTTT.

V and J are TRBV7-6 and TRBJ2-3; D might be TRBD1 or TRBD2, each matching 5 bases. CDR1 and CDR2 from the germline V gene are SGHVS and FNYEAQ. CDR3 length: 18 residues. Trimming pared 2 bases from V and 4 bases from J, leaving 22 bases between. CDR3 loop: CASSLQTGTRFGPDTQYF. The CDR3 coding sequence is TGTGCCAGCAGCTTACAGACCGGGACCCGATTTGGTCCAGATACGCAGTATTTT.

The gene calls are TRBV7-9 and TRBJ2-2; 7 bases match TRBD2. V dropped 6 bases and J dropped 3; count of bases not matched to a gene: 4. Germline V gives CDR1 SEHNR, CDR2 FQNEAQ (reference sequence). CDR3 length: 14 amino acids. CDR3 DNA: TGTGCCAGCAGGGGGGACTATGACACCGGGGAGCTGTTTTTT. This codes for CASRGDYDTGELFF.

V and J are TRBV7-9 and TRBJ1-1; D might be TRBD1 (6 bases). This CDR3 has 15 residues. Trimming cost V 5 bases and J 0 bases, with 13 bases left between them. Germline CDR1 reads SEHNR; CDR2 reads FQNEAQ (reference sequence). The CDR3 nucleotides read TGTGCCAGCAGCATACAGGGTTTTTTGAACACTGAAGCTTTCTTT. This sequence encodes CASSIQGFLNTEAFF.

This clonotype came up many times. CDR3 loop: CASSSLTSGPRADTQYF. CDR3 sequence (DNA): TGTGCCAGCAGCTCCCTTACTAGCGGGCCACGGGCAGATACGCAGTATTTT. The V call is TRBV7-2, the J call TRBJ2-3, with TRBD2 matching over 9 bases. In germline, CDR1 is SGHTA, CDR2 FQGNSA. Losses at the gene ends were 4 bases for V and 4 bases for J; bases not matched to a gene: 12. The CDR3 covers 17 residues.

Ten or more counts support this clonotype. The chain combines TRBV21-1 with TRBJ2-1. TRBV21-1 corresponds to a pseudogene. The CDR3 totals 13 residues. CDR3 in amino acids: CASIPFTYNEQFF. CDR3 nucleotides: TGTGCCAGCATTCCCTTCACCTACAATGAGCAGTTCTTC.

A few counts support this clonotype. This chain joins TRBV2 and TRBJ2-1, with TRBD1 as a possible D gene (5 bases). CDR1 and CDR2 (germline): SNHLY, FYNNEI. The CDR3 length is 13 residues. Trimming left V 1 base short and J 8 bases short, with 9 bases between. CDR3 nucleotide sequence: TGTGCCAGCAGTGAAGTCTGGGGCGATGAGCAGTTCTTC. Translated, it gives CASSEVWGDEQFF.

The gene calls are TRBV7-6 and TRBJ2-1; 9 bases line up with TRBD2. This CDR3 is 16 amino acids long. V gave up 5 bases and J gave up 1 base; unmatched junction bases: 6. CDR1 is SGHVS and CDR2 is FNYEAQ in the germline V gene. CDR3 residues: CASSPSLAGSYNEQFF. In nucleotides, the CDR3 is TGTGCCAGCAGCCCTAGCCTAGCGGGGTCCTACAATGAGCAGTTCTTC.

The J gene is TRBJ2-1, the V gene TRBV20-1; D is possibly TRBD2 (6 bases). Looked up from germline, CDR1 is DFQATT and CDR2 is SNEGSKA (reference sequence). V was cut by 0 bases and J by 4 bases, with 22 bases left in between. The CDR3 is 18 residues long. In DNA, the CDR3 is TGCAGTGCTAGAGATCTCAACGGGAGTGGTCGCCCATACAATGAGCAGTTCTTC. Its translation: CSARDLNGSGRPYNEQFF.

This clonotype was counted at least ten times. The chain links TRBV7-8 to TRBJ2-1; 7 bases match TRBD2. CDR1 and CDR2 (germline): SGHVS, FQNEAQ. This CDR3 spans 17 amino acids. J gave up 1 base and V 1 base, and 7 bases lay outside the gene matches. The CDR3 sequence is CASSLVGGSLSYNEQFF. The CDR3 bases are TGTGCCAGCAGCTTAGTAGGCGGGAGCTTATCCTACAATGAGCAGTTCTTC.

This clonotype was detected only a few times. The chain is built from TRBV27 and TRBJ2-3, with 15 nucleotides matching TRBD2. CDR1 MNHEY and CDR2 SMNVEV come from the germline V gene (reference sequence). There are 18 residues in the CDR3. Germline trimming cut 1 base from V and 0 bases from J; bases unmatched to any gene: 2. The CDR3 nucleotides are TGTGCCAGCAGTTTATACGGACTAGCGGGGGGGAGCACAGATACGCAGTATTTT. This sequence encodes CASSLYGLAGGSTDTQYF.

This clonotype has a count of ten or more. The chain couples TRBV29-1 to TRBJ2-1; TRBD2 might be the D (6 bases). The CDR3 is 15 residues long. Trimming cost V 4 bases and J 0 bases, with 13 bases left between them. The germline V gene has CDR1 SQVTM and CDR2 ANQGSEA. The CDR3 DNA reads TGCAGCGTTGTCTTAGCGGTGTTCTCCTACAATGAGCAGTTCTTC. Translation gives CSVVLAVFSYNEQFF.